This T cell receptor (beta chain) was identified in a study of Ad26.COV2.S vaccination and SARS-CoV-2 variants. Study-wide context: Doses of Ad26.COV2.S were injected into muscle once or twice, 56 days apart. Findings of the study overall: Researchers reported similar non-spike TCR breadth in vaccine and placebo recipients.

This clone has just one count. Antigen unknown. Treatment noted: some 20 received Ad26.COV2.S at low or high dose, single or two shots; about 5 received placebo; per-sample allocation not given. Sampling was performed 63 days after the first vaccine or placebo injection. This table comes from immunoSEQ multiplex PCR, and its TCRdb copy is limited to in-frame clones, with some not included. This table holds fewer than 400,000 clones, over 80% found once. The source was peripheral blood, collected in a trial of Ad26.COV2.S vaccine versus placebo. This sequence originates from a person aged 18 to 59 who received the Ad26.COV2.S COVID-19 vaccine or a placebo.

As DNA, the CDR3 is TGTGCCAGTAGGAGGAGGATGACAGGCTACTCTGGAAACACCATATATTTT. It translates to CASRRRMTGYSGNTIYF. This rearrangement joins TRBV19 to TRBJ1-3; D may be TRBD1 (6 bases). The CDR3 covers 17 residues. The germline CDR1 and CDR2 sequences are LNHDA and SQIVND (reference sequence). V was clipped by 6 bases and J by 0 bases, with 18 bases between them.